Below, 31 T cell receptor beta chains from the same sample are listed, as sequenced in a study of cytomegalovirus exposure and HLA in healthy donors. The PCR ran on 60 Vbeta and 13 Jbeta primers. The table came from immunoSEQ multiplex PCR; TCRdb's copy has only in-frame clones and leaves some out. In the table there are some 130,000 clones, 75% to 85% of which are singletons. The sample consisted of PBMCs. These receptors all stem from a man younger than 40 in good health and CMV-seronegative.

This clone was observed a handful of times. In DNA form, the CDR3 reads TGCGCCAGCAACTTAGCGGGAGGGGGGAATGAGCAGTTCTTC. Encoded protein: CASNLAGGGNEQFF. This chain uses TRBV5-1 with TRBJ2-1; 11 bases map to TRBD2. Trimming at V came to 6 bases and at J to 7 bases, leaving 6 bases not matched to a gene. This CDR3 region has 14 residues. Germline V gene sequence: CDR1 SGHRS, CDR2 YFSETQ. Using reference TRBV5-1 and TRBJ2-1 for the parts outside the CDR3, the full variable domain is KAGVTQTPRYLIKTRGQQVTLSCSPISGHRSVSWYQQTPGQGLQFLFEYFSETQRNKGNFPGRFSGRQFSNSRSEMNVSTLELGDSALYLCASNLAGGGNEQFFGPGTRLTVL.

This clone was detected once. Here the CDR3 reads CANVRASGSTYTQYF. CDR3 nucleotide sequence: TGTGCCAACGTACGGGCTAGCGGGAGCACGTATACGCAGTATTTT. The V gene is TRBV2, the J gene TRBJ2-3, with 10 bases matching TRBD2. V lost 10 bases, J lost 7 bases, and 14 bases stayed unmatched. Germline-derived CDR1 and CDR2 are SNHLY and FYNNEI. There are 15 residues in the CDR3. Based on the CDR3 plus reference TRBV2 and TRBJ2-3, the full variable domain is EPEVTQTPSHQVTQMGQEVILRCVPISNHLYFYWYRQILGQKVEFLVSFYNNEISEKSEIFDDQFSVERPDGSNFTLKIRSTKLEDSAMYFCANVRASGSTYTQYFGPGTRLTVL.

This clone was counted only a few times. The chain has TRBV7-8 and TRBJ2-3; 10 bases are shared with TRBD2. The germline V gene has CDR1 SGHVS and CDR2 FQNEAQ. The J segment lost 2 bases and the V segment lost 4 bases, leaving 9 bases of the junction unmatched. The CDR3 runs 17 residues. DNA for the CDR3: TGTGCCAGCAGCTCCTTATATGGACTAGCGGACACAGATACGCAGTATTTT. Translation gives CASSSLYGLADTDTQYF.

This chain joins TRBV7-9 and TRBJ2-1; D is unresolved. CDR1 and CDR2 (germline): SEHNR, FQNEAQ (reference sequence). The CDR3 sequence is 13 residues long. V was clipped by 7 bases and J by 4 bases, with 11 bases between them. The CDR3 sequence: CASKGVGYNEQFF. In DNA form, the CDR3 reads TGTGCCAGCAAAGGAGTTGGGTACAATGAGCAGTTCTTC.

The chain has TRBV6-1 and TRBJ2-1; D unclear. The CDR3 spans 12 residues. The V gene's germline CDR1 is MNHNS and CDR2 SASEGT. V was clipped by 3 bases and J by 6 bases, with 6 bases between them. The CDR3 region is CASSDVGNEQFF. The CDR3 bases are TGTGCCAGCAGTGATGTCGGCAATGAGCAGTTCTTC.

This sequence joins TRBV28 and TRBJ1-5; the match to TRBD1 covers 9 bases. Germline V CDR1 and CDR2: MDHEN, SYDVKM. CDR3 length: 17 amino acids. Germline trimming cut 5 bases from V and 0 bases from J; bases unmatched to any gene: 8. CDR3 loop: CASSLGTGYYSNQPQHF. The CDR3 DNA reads TGTGCCAGCAGTCTCGGGACAGGGTATTATAGCAATCAGCCCCAGCATTTT.

V is TRBV7-9 and J is TRBJ2-3; 8 nucleotides agree with TRBD1. CDR1 SEHNR and CDR2 FQNEAQ come from the germline V gene (reference sequence). Trimming removed 5 bases from V and 6 bases from J; junction bases left unmatched: 13. The length of the CDR3 is 16 residues. The CDR3 DNA reads as TGTGCCAGCAGCCCCGCCGGGACAGGAGATTATGATACGCAGTATTTT. This translates into CASSPAGTGDYDTQYF.

This clone was detected only once. This chain connects TRBV9 to TRBJ2-7; 12 positions agree with TRBD2. The CDR3 is 16 amino acids. Germline V CDR1 and CDR2: SGDLS, YYNGEE. The V segment lost 3 bases and the J segment 3 bases; nucleotides outside the gene matches: 7. CDR3 protein: CASSDTWTSGIYEQYF. DNA of the CDR3: TGTGCCAGCAGCGACACCTGGACTAGCGGGATCTACGAGCAGTACTTC. The entire variable domain, with the rest obtained from reference TRBV9 and TRBJ2-7, is as follows: DSGVTQTPKHLITATGQRVTLRCSPRSGDLSVYWYQQSLDQGLQFLIQYYNGEERAKGNILERFSAQQFPDLHSELNLSSLELGDSALYFCASSDTWTSGIYEQYFGPGTRLTVT.

The chain carries TRBV9 and TRBJ2-1, with D tentatively TRBD1 (5 bases). CDR3 length equals 15 residues. CDR1 is SGDLS and CDR2 is YYNGEE in the germline V gene. The V and J ends lost 3 bases and 7 bases respectively, with 17 bases between them. This chain's CDR3 is CASSARADLTNEQFF. In nucleotides, the CDR3 is TGTGCCAGCAGCGCCAGGGCAGACCTCACGAATGAGCAGTTCTTC. The full variable domain, in which reference TRBV9 and TRBJ2-1 provide the parts outside the CDR3, is DSGVTQTPKHLITATGQRVTLRCSPRSGDLSVYWYQQSLDQGLQFLIQYYNGEERAKGNILERFSAQQFPDLHSELNLSSLELGDSALYFCASSARADLTNEQFFGPGTRLTVL.

The chain uses TRBV6-6 and TRBJ2-7; no definite D call. In germline, CDR1 is MNHNY, CDR2 SVGAGI (reference sequence). The ends were cut back, 3 bases at V and 1 base at J, with 7 bases in the middle. The CDR3 totals 13 residues. The CDR3: CASSYVQSYEQYF. In DNA form, the CDR3 reads TGTGCCAGCAGTTATGTTCAGTCCTACGAGCAGTACTTC.

A note on this clone: The identical CDR3 is also encoded by other nucleotide sequences in the sample. The V call is TRBV29-1, the J call TRBJ2-3, with 8 nucleotides matching TRBD1. This CDR3 is 14 amino acids long. The V and J ends lost 7 bases and 6 bases, in that order; junction bases with no gene match: 12. Germline V lookup: CDR1 SQVTM, CDR2 ANQGSEA. The CDR3 loop is CSGGGQGYTDTQYF. DNA of the CDR3: TGCAGCGGTGGAGGACAGGGTTACACGGATACGCAGTATTTT.

CDR3: CASSVDLTSGRAGDTQYF. As DNA, the CDR3 is TGTGCCAGCAGCGTAGACCTCACGAGCGGGAGGGCAGGGGATACGCAGTATTTT. This chain joins TRBV9 and TRBJ2-3, with 10 bases lining up with TRBD2. V dropped 0 bases and J dropped 6; count of bases not matched to a gene: 13. This CDR3 has 18 amino acids. Germline V lookup: CDR1 SGDLS, CDR2 YYNGEE.

This clone was seen more than once but under ten times. The gene calls are TRBV6-1 and TRBJ1-1, with TRBD1 identical over 9 bases. This CDR3 spans 15 amino acids. Germline assignment: CDR1 MNHNS and CDR2 SASEGT. After removal of 6 bases from V and 4 bases from J, the junction contained 9 bases not matched to a gene. CDR3 amino acids: CASSTRRDRATEAFF. CDR3 DNA sequence: TGTGCCAGCAGCACCCGCCGGGACAGGGCCACTGAAGCTTTCTTT.

V and J are TRBV7-9 and TRBJ2-3; tentatively, D is TRBD2 (5 bases). Trimming stripped 5 bases from V and 5 bases from J, with 11 bases between. This CDR3 contains 13 residues. CDR1 is SEHNR, CDR2 FQNEAQ, per germline (reference sequence). CDR3 residues: CASSPPGRDTQYF. The CDR3 DNA follows: TGTGCCAGCAGCCCCCCTGGGAGAGATACGCAGTATTTT.

The chain uses TRBV28 and TRBJ2-2; tentative D call: TRBD1 (6 bases). From germline, CDR1 is MDHEN and CDR2 SYDVKM. Trimming removed 4 bases from V and 6 bases from J, with 18 bases in between. CDR3 length equals 16 residues. CDR3 residues: CASSSGGQGIAGELFF. The DNA for the CDR3 is TGTGCCAGCAGTTCTGGTGGGCAGGGGATTGCCGGGGAGCTGTTTTTT.

The chain couples TRBV2 to TRBJ2-2; possibly TRBD1 for D (5 bases). The CDR3 spans 15 residues. V dropped 1 base and J dropped 3 bases, with 9 bases sitting between them. The germline V gene has CDR1 SNHLY and CDR2 FYNNEI. The CDR3 reads CASSEVGHYTGELFF. The CDR3 coding sequence is TGTGCCAGCAGTGAAGTGGGGCATTACACCGGGGAGCTGTTTTTT.

This clone was counted a single time. The chain combines TRBV19 with TRBJ1-2, with D hard to call. Germline CDR1 and CDR2: LNHDA and SQIVND (reference sequence). This CDR3 contains 13 residues. V was pared by 3 bases and J by 1 base, with 6 bases between. Here the CDR3 reads CASSMLDNYGYTF. The CDR3 DNA sequence: TGTGCCAGTAGTATGTTAGATAACTATGGCTACACCTTC.

V is TRBV5-6 and J is TRBJ2-7; tentative D call: TRBD1 (6 bases). Trimming removed 1 base at V and 3 bases at J, with 8 bases between. The germline V gene encodes CDR1 SGHDT and CDR2 YYEEEE. The CDR3 runs to 13 residues. The CDR3 region is CASSLTGSYEQYF. DNA of the CDR3: TGTGCCAGCAGCTTGACAGGGAGCTACGAGCAGTACTTC.

This chain joins TRBV29-1 and TRBJ1-5; weak D call: TRBD1 (5 bases). Germline V lookup: CDR1 SQVTM, CDR2 ANQGSEA. The CDR3 sequence is 14 residues long. V lost 4 bases to trimming and J lost 5 bases, with 15 bases between them. This CDR3 is CSVAGLAGDQPQHF. Written as DNA, the CDR3 is TGCAGCGTTGCAGGTTTGGCGGGGGATCAGCCCCAGCATTTT.

The rearrangement uses TRBV9 and TRBJ2-7, with 12 bases aligning to TRBD2. J gave up 4 bases and V 0 bases, and 14 bases lay outside the gene matches. The germline V gene has CDR1 SGDLS and CDR2 YYNGEE. The CDR3 spans 19 residues. As DNA, the CDR3 is TGTGCCAGCAGCGTAGCTGCTGGACTAGCGGGAAATAGAGGATACGAGCAGTACTTC. Protein: CASSVAAGLAGNRGYEQYF.

As for this clone: The junction does not match germline at one end; this may be a read error. The V and J genes are TRBV27 and TRBJ2-7; D may be TRBD2 (5 bases). The CDR3 contains 15 residues. The germline CDR1 and CDR2 sequences are MNHEY and SMNVEV (reference sequence). The CDR3 region is CATSRIATTAYEQYF. The CDR3 DNA sequence: TGTGCCACCAGTAGAATAGCGACAACAGCCTACGAGCAGTACTTC.

The genes are TRBV10-3 and TRBJ2-5; tentatively, D is TRBD2 (6 bases). The tail of the sequence fits TRBJ2-7 better, so the J call may be wrong. CDR1 ENHRY and CDR2 SYGVKD come from the germline V gene. CDR3 size: 13 residues. The chain's CDR3 is CAISAGSLYEQYF. The CDR3 nucleotides are TGTGCCATCAGTGCCGGGAGTTTATACGAGCAGTACTTC.

The chain couples TRBV4-1 to TRBJ2-1; no definite D call. Trimming stripped 1 base from V and 1 base from J, with 11 bases between. This CDR3 is 16 amino acids long. Per germline, CDR1 MGHRA and CDR2 YSYEKL. The CDR3 bases are TGCGCCAGCAGCCAAGTCGCGGTACTATCCTACAATGAGCAGTTCTTC. It codes for CASSQVAVLSYNEQFF.

The chain joins TRBV5-6 to TRBJ1-6; TRBD1 agrees at 10 bases. From germline, CDR1 is SGHDT and CDR2 YYEEEE. V was clipped by 4 bases and J by 8 bases; unmatched bases: 3. The CDR3 extends over 14 amino acids. The CDR3 is CASSLGQGHSPLHF. In nucleotides, the CDR3 is TGTGCCAGCAGCCTGGGACAGGGGCATTCACCCCTCCACTTT.

The table lists this clone with a count of one. V and J are TRBV2 and TRBJ2-1, with 16 bases aligning to TRBD2. J lost 8 bases, V lost 6 bases, and 7 bases had no gene match. This CDR3 region has 16 residues. From germline, CDR1 is SNHLY and CDR2 FYNNEI. The CDR3 loop reads CASRGTSGRAGDEQFF. In nucleotides, the CDR3 is TGTGCCAGCAGAGGGACTAGCGGGAGGGCCGGTGATGAGCAGTTCTTC.

This rearrangement joins TRBV7-8 to TRBJ1-1; D remains unclear. The CDR3 spans 14 residues. Germline V lookup: CDR1 SGHVS, CDR2 FQNEAQ. Between the trimmed V and J ends, which lost 6 bases and 1 base, there was a span of 12 bases. In DNA form, the CDR3 reads TGTGCCAGCAGTCCAGAGGCAGCGAACACTGAAGCTTTCTTT. Encoded protein: CASSPEAANTEAFF. The full variable domain, completed using reference TRBV7-8 and TRBJ1-1, is GAGVSQSPRYKVAKRGQDVALRCDPISGHVSLFWYQQALGQGPEFLTYFQNEAQLDKSGLPSDRFFAERPEGSVSTLKIQRTQQEDSAVYLCASSPEAANTEAFFGQGTRLTVV.

V and J are TRBV6-6 and TRBJ1-2; D gene uncertain. Germline CDR1 and CDR2: MNHNY and SVGAGI (reference sequence). The CDR3 is 15 residues long. V was trimmed by 4 bases and J by 2 bases, leaving 14 bases between them. For the CDR3, the DNA is TGTGCCAGCAGTTTTCCCGCCACTCGAAACTATGGCTACACCTTC. Translated, it gives CASSFPATRNYGYTF.

Turning to this clone: Relative to the germline gene, one junction end is altered; a read error may explain this. The genes are TRBV2 and TRBJ1-2; no clear D. Germline V gives CDR1 SNHLY, CDR2 FYNNEI. The CDR3 loop spans 14 amino acids. This chain's CDR3 is CASSEFGTFGGYPF. The CDR3, as DNA: TGTGCCAGCAGTGAGTTCGGCACTTTCGGAGGCTACCCCTTC.

V usage is TRBV4-1 and J usage is TRBJ2-3; 10 bases map to TRBD1. This CDR3 region has 17 residues. V shed 3 bases, J shed 4 bases, and the junction held 10 bases outside the gene matches. Germline V gene lookup returns CDR1 MGHRA and CDR2 YSYEKL. CDR3 region: CASSQVLRDRGPDTQYF. For the CDR3, the DNA is TGCGCCAGCAGCCAGGTCCTCCGGGACAGGGGCCCAGATACGCAGTATTTT.

This chain connects TRBV5-4 to TRBJ2-1; D is perhaps TRBD2 (6 bases). The CDR3 length is 15 residues. CDR1 and CDR2 (germline): SGHNT, YYREEE (reference sequence). V lost 5 bases and J 4 bases, leaving 16 bases between the germline ends. This CDR3 reads CASRSDYPGYNEQFF. The CDR3 DNA follows: TGTGCCAGCAGGTCGGACTACCCCGGATACAATGAGCAGTTCTTC. The complete variable domain, with remaining parts taken from reference TRBV5-4 and TRBJ2-1, reads ETGVTQSPTHLIKTRGQQVTLRCSSQSGHNTVSWYQQALGQGPQFIFQYYREEENGRGNFPPRFSGLQFPNYSSELNVNALELDDSALYLCASRSDYPGYNEQFFGPGTRLTVL.

The V and J genes are TRBV19 and TRBJ1-1; no clear D. From germline, CDR1 is LNHDA and CDR2 SQIVND (reference sequence). The CDR3 is 13 residues long. V dropped 3 bases and J dropped 7 bases, with 12 bases sitting between them. The CDR3, as DNA: TGTGCCAGTAGTATGGGCAGCTTTAGTGAAGCTTTCTTT. This codes for CASSMGSFSEAFF.